Only one count was recorded for the clone carrying this TCR beta chain. This sample was included in a study of blood T cell repertoires in COVID-19. For the study at large: The cDNA or gDNA used as material had been derived from T cells, B-cell-depleted T cells, or PBMCs.

The table came from immunoSEQ multiplex PCR; TCRdb's copy has only in-frame clones and leaves some out. The repertoire consists of 200,000 to 250,000 clones, with roughly nine tenths occurring once and the leading ten covering around 5.9%. Germline CDR1 reads SGHKS; CDR2 reads YYEKEE (reference sequence). CDR3 size: 16 residues. The V segment lost 4 bases and the J segment 4 bases; nucleotides outside the gene matches: 11. The V and J genes are TRBV5-5 and TRBJ2-5; 9 nucleotides align to TRBD1. Specimen: peripheral blood. The TCR sequence derives from a man aged 55 to 70 with acute or convalescent COVID-19. CDR3: CASSPAGQGVLETQYF. The DNA of the CDR3 is TGTGCCAGCAGCCCGGCGGGACAGGGTGTGTTAGAGACCCAGTACTTC. Full variable domain (remainder filled in from reference TRBV5-5 and TRBJ2-5): DAGVTQSPTHLIKTRGQQVTLRCSPISGHKSVSWYQQVLGQGPQFIFQYYEKEERGRGNFPDRFSARQFPNYSSELNVNALLLGDSALYLCASSPAGQGVLETQYFGPGTRLLVL.